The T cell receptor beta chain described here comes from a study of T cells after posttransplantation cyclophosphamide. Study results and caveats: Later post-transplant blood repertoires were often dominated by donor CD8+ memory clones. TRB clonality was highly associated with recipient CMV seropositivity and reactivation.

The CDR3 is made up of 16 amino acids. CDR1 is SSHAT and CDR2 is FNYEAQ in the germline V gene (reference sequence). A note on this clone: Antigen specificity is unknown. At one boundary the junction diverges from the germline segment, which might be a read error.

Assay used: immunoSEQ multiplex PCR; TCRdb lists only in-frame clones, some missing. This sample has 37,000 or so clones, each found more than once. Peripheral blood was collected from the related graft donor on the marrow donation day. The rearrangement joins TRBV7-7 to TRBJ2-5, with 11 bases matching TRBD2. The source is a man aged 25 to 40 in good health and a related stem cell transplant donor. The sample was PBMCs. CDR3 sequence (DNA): TGTGCTAGCAGCTTAGGTAGCGGGGGGGCCGGAGAGACCCAGTACTTC. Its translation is CASSLGSGGAGETQYF.